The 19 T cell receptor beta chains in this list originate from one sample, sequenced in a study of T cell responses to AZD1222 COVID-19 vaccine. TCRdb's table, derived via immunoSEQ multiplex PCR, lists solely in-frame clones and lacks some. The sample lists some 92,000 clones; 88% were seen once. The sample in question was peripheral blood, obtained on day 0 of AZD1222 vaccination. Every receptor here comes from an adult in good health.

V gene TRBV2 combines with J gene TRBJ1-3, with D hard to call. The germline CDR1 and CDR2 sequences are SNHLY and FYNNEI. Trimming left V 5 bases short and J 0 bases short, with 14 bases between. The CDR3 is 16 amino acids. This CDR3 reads CASSFLATGSGNTIYF. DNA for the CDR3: TGTGCCAGCAGTTTCCTCGCGACCGGCTCTGGAAACACCATATATTTT.

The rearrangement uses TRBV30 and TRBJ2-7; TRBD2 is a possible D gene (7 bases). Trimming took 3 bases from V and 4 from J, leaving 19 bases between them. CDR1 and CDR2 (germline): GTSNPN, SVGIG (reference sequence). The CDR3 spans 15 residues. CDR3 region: CAWSTTWGGEYEQYF. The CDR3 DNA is TGTGCCTGGAGCACGACGTGGGGGGGCGAATACGAGCAGTACTTC.

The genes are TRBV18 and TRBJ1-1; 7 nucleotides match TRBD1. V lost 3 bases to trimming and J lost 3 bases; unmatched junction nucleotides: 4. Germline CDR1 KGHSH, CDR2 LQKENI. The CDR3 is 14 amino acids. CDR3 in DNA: TGTGCCAGCTCACCTTCAGGGGGAGACACTGAAGCTTTCTTT. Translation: CASSPSGGDTEAFF.

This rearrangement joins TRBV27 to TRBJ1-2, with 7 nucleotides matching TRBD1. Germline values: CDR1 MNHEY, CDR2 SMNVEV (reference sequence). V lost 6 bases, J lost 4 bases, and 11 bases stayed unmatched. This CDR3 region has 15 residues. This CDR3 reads CASRPEWTGVYGYTF. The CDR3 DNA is TGTGCCAGCAGACCCGAGTGGACAGGTGTCTATGGCTACACCTTC.

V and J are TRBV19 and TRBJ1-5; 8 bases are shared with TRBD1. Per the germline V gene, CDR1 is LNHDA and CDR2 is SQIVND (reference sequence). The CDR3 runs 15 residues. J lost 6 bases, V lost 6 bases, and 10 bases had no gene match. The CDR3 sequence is CASRVTGGWGQPQHF. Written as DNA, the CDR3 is TGTGCCAGTAGGGTCACAGGGGGTTGGGGTCAGCCCCAGCATTTT.

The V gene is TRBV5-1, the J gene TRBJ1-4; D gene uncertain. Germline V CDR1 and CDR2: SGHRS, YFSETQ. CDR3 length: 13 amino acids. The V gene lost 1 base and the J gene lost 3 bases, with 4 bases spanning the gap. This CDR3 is CASSLSSNEKLFF. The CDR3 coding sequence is TGCGCCAGCAGCTTGAGTTCTAATGAAAAACTGTTTTTT.

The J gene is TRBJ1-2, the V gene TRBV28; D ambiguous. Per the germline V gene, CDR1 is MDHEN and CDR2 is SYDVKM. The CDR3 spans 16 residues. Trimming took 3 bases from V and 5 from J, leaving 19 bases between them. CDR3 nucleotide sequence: TGTGCCAGCAGTTTTGCAGTCCACGGCGGGTGGTATGGCTACACCTTC. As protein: CASSFAVHGGWYGYTF.

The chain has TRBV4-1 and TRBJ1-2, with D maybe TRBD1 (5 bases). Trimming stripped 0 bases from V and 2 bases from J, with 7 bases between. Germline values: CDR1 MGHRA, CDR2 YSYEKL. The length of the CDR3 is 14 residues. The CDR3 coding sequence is TGCGCCAGCAGCCAAGATCGGGGGAACTATGGCTACACCTTC. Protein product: CASSQDRGNYGYTF.

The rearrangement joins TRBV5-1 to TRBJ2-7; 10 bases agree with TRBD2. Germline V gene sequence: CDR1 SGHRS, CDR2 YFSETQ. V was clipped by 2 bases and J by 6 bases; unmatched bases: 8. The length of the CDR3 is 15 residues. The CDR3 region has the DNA TGCGCCAGCAGCTTCCAGACAGCGGGAGGGCCCGAGCAGTACTTC. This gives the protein CASSFQTAGGPEQYF.

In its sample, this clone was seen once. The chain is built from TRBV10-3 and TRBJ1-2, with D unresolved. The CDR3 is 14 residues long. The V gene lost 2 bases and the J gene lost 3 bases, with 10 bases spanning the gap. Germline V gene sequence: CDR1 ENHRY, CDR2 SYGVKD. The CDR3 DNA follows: TGTGCCATCAGTGAGCCCGCTGGATACTATGGCTACACCTTC. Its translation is CAISEPAGYYGYTF.

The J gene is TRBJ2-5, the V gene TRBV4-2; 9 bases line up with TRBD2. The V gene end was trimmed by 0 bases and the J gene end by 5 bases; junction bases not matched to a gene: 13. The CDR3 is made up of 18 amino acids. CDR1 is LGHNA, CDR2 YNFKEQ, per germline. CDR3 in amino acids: CASSQDVLAGPAGETQYF. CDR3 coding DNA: TGTGCCAGCAGCCAAGATGTGCTAGCGGGACCAGCGGGGGAGACCCAGTACTTC.

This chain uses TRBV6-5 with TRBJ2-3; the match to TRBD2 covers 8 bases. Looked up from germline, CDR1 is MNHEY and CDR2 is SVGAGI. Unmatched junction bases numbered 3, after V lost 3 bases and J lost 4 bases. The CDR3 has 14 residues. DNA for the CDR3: TGTGCCAGCAGTTATCGGGGGGGAGCAGATACGCAGTATTTT. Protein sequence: CASSYRGGADTQYF.

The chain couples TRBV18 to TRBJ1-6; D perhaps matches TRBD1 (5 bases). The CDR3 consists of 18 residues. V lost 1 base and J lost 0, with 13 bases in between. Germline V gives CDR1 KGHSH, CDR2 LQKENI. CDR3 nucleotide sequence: TGTGCCAGCTCACCACAAAACAGGAAAAGCTCCTATAATTCACCCCTCCACTTT. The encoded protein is CASSPQNRKSSYNSPLHF.

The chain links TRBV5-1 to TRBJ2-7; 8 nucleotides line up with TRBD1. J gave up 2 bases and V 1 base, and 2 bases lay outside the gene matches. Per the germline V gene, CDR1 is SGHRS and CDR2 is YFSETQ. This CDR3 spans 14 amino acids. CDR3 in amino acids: CASSLQGAPYEQYF. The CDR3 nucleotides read TGCGCCAGCAGCTTGCAGGGGGCCCCCTACGAGCAGTACTTC.

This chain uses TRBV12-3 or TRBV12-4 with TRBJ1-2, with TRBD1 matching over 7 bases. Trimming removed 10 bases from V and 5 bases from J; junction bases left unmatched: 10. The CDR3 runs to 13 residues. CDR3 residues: CATRQGDRYGYTF. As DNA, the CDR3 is TGTGCCACCCGGCAGGGGGATAGATATGGCTACACCTTC.

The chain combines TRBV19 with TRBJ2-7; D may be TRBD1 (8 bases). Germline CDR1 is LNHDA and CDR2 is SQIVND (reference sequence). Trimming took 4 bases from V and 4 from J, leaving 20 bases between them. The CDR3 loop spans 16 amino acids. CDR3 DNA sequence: TGTGCCAGTAGTACCCCAGAACAGGGGGGGATTTACGAGCAGTACTTC. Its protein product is CASSTPEQGGIYEQYF.

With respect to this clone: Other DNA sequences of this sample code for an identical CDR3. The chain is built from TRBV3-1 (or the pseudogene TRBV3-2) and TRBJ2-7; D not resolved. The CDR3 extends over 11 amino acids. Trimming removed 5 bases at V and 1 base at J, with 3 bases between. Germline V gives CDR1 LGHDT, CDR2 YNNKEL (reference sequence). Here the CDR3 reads CASSGSYEQYF. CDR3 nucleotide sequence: TGTGCCAGCAGCGGTTCCTACGAGCAGTACTTC.

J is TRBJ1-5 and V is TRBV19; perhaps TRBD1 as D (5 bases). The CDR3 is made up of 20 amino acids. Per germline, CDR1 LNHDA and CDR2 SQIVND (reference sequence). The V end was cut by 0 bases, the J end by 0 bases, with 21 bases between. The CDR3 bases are TGTGCCAGTAGTATAGAACCGACAGAATCTCCATTCTATAGCAATCAGCCCCAGCATTTT. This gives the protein CASSIEPTESPFYSNQPQHF.

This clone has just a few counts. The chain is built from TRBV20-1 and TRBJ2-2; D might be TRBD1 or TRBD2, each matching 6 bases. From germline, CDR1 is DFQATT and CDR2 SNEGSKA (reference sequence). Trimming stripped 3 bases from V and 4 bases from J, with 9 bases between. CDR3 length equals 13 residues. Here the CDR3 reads CSASGGRTGELFF. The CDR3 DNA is TGCAGTGCTAGTGGGGGGCGCACCGGGGAGCTGTTTTTT.